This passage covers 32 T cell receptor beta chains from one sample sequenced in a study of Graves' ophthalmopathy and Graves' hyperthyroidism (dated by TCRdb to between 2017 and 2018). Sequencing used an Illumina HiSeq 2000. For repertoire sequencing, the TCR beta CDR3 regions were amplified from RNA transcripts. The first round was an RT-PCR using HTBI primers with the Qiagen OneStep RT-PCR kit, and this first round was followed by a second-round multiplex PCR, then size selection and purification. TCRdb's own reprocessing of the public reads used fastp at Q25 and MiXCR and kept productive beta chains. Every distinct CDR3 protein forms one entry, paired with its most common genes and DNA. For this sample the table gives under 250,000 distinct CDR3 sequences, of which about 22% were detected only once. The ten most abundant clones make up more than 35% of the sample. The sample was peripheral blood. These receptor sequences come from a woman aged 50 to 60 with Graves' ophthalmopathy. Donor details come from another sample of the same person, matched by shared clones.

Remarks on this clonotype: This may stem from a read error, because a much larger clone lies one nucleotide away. The DNA of the CDR3 is TGTGCCAGCAGCTTATCGATTAACTATGGCTACACCTTC. This translates into CASSLSINYGYTF. This rearrangement joins TRBV7-9 to TRBJ1-2; no reliable D call. Trimming removed 2 bases from V and 1 base from J, with 5 bases in between. The germline CDR1 and CDR2 sequences are SEHNR and FQNEAQ (reference sequence). This CDR3 spans 13 amino acids.

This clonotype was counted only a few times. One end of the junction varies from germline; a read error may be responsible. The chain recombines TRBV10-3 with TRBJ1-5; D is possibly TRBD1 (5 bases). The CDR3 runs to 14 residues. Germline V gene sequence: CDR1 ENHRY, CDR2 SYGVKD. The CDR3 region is CAISEENRGQPQLF. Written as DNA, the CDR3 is TGTGCCATCAGTGAGGAAAATAGGGGCCAGCCCCAGCTTTTT.

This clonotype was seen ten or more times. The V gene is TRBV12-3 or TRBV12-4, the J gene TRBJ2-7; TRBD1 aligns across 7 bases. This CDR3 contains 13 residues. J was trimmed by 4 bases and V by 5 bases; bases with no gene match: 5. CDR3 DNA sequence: TGTGCCAGCAGTATGACAGGGCGGTACGAGCAGTACTTC. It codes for CASSMTGRYEQYF.

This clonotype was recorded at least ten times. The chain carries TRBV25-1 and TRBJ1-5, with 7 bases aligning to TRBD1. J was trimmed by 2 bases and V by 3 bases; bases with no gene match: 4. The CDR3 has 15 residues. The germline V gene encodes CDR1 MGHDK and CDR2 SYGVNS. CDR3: CASSDRGAGNQPQHF. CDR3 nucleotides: TGTGCCAGCAGTGACAGGGGGGCGGGCAATCAGCCCCAGCATTTT.

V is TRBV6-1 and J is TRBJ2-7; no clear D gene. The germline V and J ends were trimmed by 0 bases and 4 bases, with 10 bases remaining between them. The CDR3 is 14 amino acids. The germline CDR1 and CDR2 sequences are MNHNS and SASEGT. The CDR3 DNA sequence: TGTGCCAGCAGTGAAGCGTGGCTAGTTTACGAGCAGTACTTC. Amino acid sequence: CASSEAWLVYEQYF.

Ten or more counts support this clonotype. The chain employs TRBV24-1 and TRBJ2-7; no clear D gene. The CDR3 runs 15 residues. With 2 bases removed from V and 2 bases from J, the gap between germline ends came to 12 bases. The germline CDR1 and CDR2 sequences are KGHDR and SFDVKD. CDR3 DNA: TGTGCCACCAGTGATTCGACCCTGAGAGCCTACGAGCAGTACTTC. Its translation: CATSDSTLRAYEQYF.

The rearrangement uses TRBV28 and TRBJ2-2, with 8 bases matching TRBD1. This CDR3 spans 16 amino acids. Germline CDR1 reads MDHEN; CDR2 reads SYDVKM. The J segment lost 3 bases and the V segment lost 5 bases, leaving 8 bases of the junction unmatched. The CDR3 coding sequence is TGTGCCAGCAGTCCCCAAGACAGGGGCCACACCGGGGAGCTGTTTTTT. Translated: CASSPQDRGHTGELFF.

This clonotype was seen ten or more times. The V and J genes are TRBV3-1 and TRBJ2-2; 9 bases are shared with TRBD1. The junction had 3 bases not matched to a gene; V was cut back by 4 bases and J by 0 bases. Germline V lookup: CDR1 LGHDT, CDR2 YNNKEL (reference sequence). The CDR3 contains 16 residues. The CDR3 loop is CASSLRTGANTGELFF. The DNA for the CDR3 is TGTGCCAGCAGCCTAAGGACAGGGGCGAACACCGGGGAGCTGTTTTTT.

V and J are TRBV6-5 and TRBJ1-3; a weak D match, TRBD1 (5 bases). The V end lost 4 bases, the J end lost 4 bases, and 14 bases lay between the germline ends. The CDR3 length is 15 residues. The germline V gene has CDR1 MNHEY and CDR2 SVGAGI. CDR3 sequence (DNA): TGTGCCAGCAGTTTATTCCCGGGGGGGGGAAACACCATATATTTT. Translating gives CASSLFPGGGNTIYF.

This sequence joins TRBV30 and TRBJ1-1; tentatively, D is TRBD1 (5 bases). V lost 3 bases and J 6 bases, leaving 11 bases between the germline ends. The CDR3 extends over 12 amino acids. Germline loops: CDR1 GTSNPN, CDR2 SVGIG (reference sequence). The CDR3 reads CAWRGDWSEAFF. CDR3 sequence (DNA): TGTGCCTGGAGGGGGGATTGGTCTGAAGCTTTCTTT.

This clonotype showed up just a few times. CDR3 in amino acids: CASSGRQGRETQYF. The CDR3 bases are TGTGCCAGCAGTGGAAGACAGGGTAGGGAGACCCAGTACTTC. The V and J genes are TRBV25-1 and TRBJ2-5; 7 bases agree with TRBD1. The CDR3 is 14 residues long. The V gene end was trimmed by 4 bases and the J gene end by 5 bases; junction bases not matched to a gene: 7. Looked up from germline, CDR1 is MGHDK and CDR2 is SYGVNS. Drawing the rest from reference TRBV25-1 and TRBJ2-5, the complete variable domain is EADIYQTPRYLVIGTGKKITLECSQTMGHDKMYWYQQDPGMELHLIHYSYGVNSTEKGDLSSESTVSRIRTEHFPLTLESARPSHTSQYLCASSGRQGRETQYFGPGTRLLVL.

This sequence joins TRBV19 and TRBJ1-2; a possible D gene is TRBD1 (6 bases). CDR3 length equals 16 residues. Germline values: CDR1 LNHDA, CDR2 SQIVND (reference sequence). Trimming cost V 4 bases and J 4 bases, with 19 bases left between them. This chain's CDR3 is CASSSAGVVLGYGYTF. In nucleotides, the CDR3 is TGTGCCAGTAGTAGCGCAGGGGTCGTTTTGGGCTATGGCTACACCTTC.

CDR3 in DNA: TGTGCCAGCACTAATTATGACTCCTACGAGCAGTACTTC. Its protein is CASTNYDSYEQYF. V usage is TRBV6-1 and J usage is TRBJ2-7; D gene uncertain. Per the germline V gene, CDR1 is MNHNS and CDR2 is SASEGT. CDR3 length: 13 amino acids. V gave up 7 bases and J gave up 0 bases, with 10 bases separating them.

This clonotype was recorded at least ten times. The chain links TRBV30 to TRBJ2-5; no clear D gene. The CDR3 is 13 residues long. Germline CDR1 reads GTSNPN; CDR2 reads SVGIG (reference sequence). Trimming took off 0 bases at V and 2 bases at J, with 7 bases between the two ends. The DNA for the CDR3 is TGTGCCTGGAGTGTGGGTCAGCAAGAGACCCAGTACTTC. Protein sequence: CAWSVGQQETQYF.

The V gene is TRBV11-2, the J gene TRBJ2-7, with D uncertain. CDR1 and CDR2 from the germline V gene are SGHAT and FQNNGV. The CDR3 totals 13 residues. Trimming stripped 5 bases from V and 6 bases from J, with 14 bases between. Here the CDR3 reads CASSHPPATEQYF. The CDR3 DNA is TGTGCCAGCAGCCACCCCCCTGCTACCGAGCAGTACTTC.

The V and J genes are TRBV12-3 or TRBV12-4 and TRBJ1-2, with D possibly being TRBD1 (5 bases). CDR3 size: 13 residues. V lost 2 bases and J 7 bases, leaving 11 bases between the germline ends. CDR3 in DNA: TGTGCCAGCAGTTTACAGGGAAACGGTGGCTACACCTTC. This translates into CASSLQGNGGYTF.

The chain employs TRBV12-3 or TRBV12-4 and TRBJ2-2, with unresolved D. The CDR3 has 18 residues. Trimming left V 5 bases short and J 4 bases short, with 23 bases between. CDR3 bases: TGTGCCAGCAGTCCTACGACACTCACACCCTACGTCACCGGGGAGCTGTTTTTT. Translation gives CASSPTTLTPYVTGELFF.

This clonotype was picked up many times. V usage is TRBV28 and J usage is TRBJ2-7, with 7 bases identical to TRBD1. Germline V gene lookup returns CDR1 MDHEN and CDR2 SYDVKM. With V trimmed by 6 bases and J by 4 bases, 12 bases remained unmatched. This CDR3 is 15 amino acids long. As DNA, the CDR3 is TGTGCCAGCAGAACCCACGACAGGGCGGATTACGAGCAGTACTTC. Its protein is CASRTHDRADYEQYF.

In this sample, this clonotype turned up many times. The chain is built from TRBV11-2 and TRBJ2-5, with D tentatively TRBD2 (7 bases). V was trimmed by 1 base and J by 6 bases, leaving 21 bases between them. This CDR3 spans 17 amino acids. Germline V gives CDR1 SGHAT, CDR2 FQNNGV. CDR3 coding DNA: TGTGCCAGCAGCTTAGGGATCGGGGAGGGGGACGAGAAGACCCAGTACTTC. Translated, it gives CASSLGIGEGDEKTQYF.

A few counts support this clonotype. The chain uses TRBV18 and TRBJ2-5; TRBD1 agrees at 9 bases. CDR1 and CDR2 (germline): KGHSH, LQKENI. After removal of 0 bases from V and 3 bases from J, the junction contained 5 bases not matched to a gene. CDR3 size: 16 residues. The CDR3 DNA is TGTGCCAGCTCACCACCGAGGAGACAGGGGGAAGAGACCCAGTACTTC. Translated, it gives CASSPPRRQGEETQYF.

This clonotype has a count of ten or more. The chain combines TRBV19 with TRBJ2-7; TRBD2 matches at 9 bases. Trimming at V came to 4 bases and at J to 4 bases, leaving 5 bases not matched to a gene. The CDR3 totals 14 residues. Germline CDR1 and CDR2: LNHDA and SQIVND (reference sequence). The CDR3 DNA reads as TGTGCCAGTAGTACTTCTAGCGGGGCTTACGAGCAGTACTTC. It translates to CASSTSSGAYEQYF.

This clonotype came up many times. The CDR3 is CASSEIQGQYF. The CDR3 DNA follows: TGTGCCAGCAGTGAAATACAGGGCCAGTACTTC. The chain carries TRBV6-1 and TRBJ2-7, with a possible D match to TRBD1 (6 bases). The CDR3 is 11 residues long. Germline CDR1 is MNHNS and CDR2 is SASEGT. Between the trimmed V and J ends, which lost 2 bases and 10 bases, there was a span of 9 bases.

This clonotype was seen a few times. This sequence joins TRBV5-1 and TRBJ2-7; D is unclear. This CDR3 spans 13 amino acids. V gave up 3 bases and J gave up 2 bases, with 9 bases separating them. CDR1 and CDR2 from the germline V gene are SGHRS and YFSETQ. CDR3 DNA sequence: TGCGCCAGCAGCTACGACGGAGCCTACGAGCAGTACTTC. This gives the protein CASSYDGAYEQYF.

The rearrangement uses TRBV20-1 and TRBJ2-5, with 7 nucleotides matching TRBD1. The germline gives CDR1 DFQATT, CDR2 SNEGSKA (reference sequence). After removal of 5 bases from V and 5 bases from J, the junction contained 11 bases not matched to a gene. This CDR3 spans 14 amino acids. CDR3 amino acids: CSAHPRGTRETQYF. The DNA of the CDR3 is TGCAGTGCTCATCCCAGGGGGACCCGGGAGACCCAGTACTTC.

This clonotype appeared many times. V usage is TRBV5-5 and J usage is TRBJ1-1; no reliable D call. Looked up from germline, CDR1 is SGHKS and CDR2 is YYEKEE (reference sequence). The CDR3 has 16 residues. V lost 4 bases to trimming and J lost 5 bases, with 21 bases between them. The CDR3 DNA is TGTGCCAGCAGCCCGATGGCTACAAATTTGGGGACTGAAGCTTTCTTT. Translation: CASSPMATNLGTEAFF.

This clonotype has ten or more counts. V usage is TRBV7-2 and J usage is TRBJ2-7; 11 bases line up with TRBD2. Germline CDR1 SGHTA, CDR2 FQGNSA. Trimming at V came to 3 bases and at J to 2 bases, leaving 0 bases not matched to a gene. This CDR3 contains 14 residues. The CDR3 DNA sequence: TGTGCCAGCAGCTTGACTAGCGGGACCTACGAGCAGTACTTC. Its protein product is CASSLTSGTYEQYF.

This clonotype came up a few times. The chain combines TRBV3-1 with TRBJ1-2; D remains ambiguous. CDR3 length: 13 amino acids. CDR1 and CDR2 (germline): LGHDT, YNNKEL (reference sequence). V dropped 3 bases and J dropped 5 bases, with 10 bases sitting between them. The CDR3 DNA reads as TGTGCCAGCAGCCACCTGGACGGTTATGGCTACACCTTC. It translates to CASSHLDGYGYTF.

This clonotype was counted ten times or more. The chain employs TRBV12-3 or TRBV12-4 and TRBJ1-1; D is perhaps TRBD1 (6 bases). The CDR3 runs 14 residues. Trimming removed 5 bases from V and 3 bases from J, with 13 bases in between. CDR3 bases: TGTGCCAGCAGTCCGGCGACAGGCTACACTGAAGCTTTCTTT. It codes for CASSPATGYTEAFF.

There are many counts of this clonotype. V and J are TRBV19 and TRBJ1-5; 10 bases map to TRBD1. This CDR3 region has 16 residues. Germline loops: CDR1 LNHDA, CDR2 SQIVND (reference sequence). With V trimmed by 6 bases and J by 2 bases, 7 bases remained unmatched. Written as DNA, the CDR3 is TGTGCCAGTAGGTCCCGGGACAGGGGAGGCAATCAGCCCCAGCATTTT. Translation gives CASRSRDRGGNQPQHF.

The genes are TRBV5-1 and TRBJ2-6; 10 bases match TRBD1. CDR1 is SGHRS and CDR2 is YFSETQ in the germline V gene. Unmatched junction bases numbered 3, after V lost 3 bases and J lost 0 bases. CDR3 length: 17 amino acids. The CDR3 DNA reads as TGCGCCAGCAGCTGGGGACAGGGGTCCTCTGGGGCCAACGTCCTGACTTTC. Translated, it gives CASSWGQGSSGANVLTF.

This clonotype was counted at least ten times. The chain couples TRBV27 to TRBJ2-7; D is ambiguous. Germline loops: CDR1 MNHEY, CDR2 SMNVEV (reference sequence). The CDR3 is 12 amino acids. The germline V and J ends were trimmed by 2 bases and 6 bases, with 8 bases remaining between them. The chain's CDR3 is CASSLGSGEQYF. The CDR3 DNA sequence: TGTGCCAGCAGTTTAGGATCAGGCGAGCAGTACTTC.

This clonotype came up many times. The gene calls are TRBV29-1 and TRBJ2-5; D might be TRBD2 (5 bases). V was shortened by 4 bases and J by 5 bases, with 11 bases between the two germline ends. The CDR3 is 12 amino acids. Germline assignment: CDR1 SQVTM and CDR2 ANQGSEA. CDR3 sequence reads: CSVVRELETQYF. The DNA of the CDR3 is TGCAGCGTTGTGAGGGAGTTGGAGACCCAGTACTTC.